A single sample is the source of the 10 T cell receptor beta chains below, sequenced in a study of STAT5B mutations in CD4+ large granular lymphocyte leukemia. Generated by immunoSEQ multiplex PCR, the TCRdb table keeps only in-frame clones and is missing some. The repertoire holds just under 35,000 clones, about 70% seen once, with 1.5% to 2% in the top ten. Sequenced sample: CD4+ T cells from blood buffy coats. The source is a human donor in good health.

The table lists this clone with a few counts. This rearrangement joins TRBV5-6 to TRBJ1-1, with D unresolved. The CDR3 has 16 amino acids. Trimming pared 1 base from V and 1 base from J, leaving 14 bases between. CDR1 is SGHDT and CDR2 is YYEEEE in the germline V gene. The DNA of the CDR3 is TGTGCCAGCAGCTTGTGGCGGTCCCTTAAGAACACTGAAGCTTTCTTT. Amino acid sequence: CASSLWRSLKNTEAFF.

A few counts support this clone. The chain is built from TRBV20-1 and TRBJ2-7; D remains unclear. The V gene lost 3 bases and the J gene lost 4 bases, with 7 bases spanning the gap. Germline CDR1 is DFQATT and CDR2 is SNEGSKA (reference sequence). There are 11 residues in the CDR3. CDR3 DNA: TGCAGTGCTAGGAGCCAGTACGAGCAGTACTTC. It is translated as CSARSQYEQYF.

This clone was detected a few times. This chain links TRBV15 with TRBJ2-1, with D unresolved. Germline CDR1 and CDR2: LNHNV and YYDKDF (reference sequence). V lost 0 bases, J lost 4 bases, and 4 bases lay in between. The CDR3 has 13 residues. The CDR3 DNA follows: TGTGCCACCAGCAGAGACGGGTACAATGAGCAGTTCTTC. This codes for CATSRDGYNEQFF.

The chain is built from TRBV7-2 and TRBJ2-7; D is ambiguous. V gave up 0 bases and J gave up 7 bases, with 7 bases separating them. The CDR3 sequence is 12 residues long. CDR1 and CDR2 from the germline V gene are SGHTA and FQGNSA. The CDR3 region is CASSLAFGEQYF. CDR3 bases: TGTGCCAGCAGCTTAGCGTTCGGGGAGCAGTACTTC.

The chain links TRBV19 to TRBJ1-2, with 8 bases matching TRBD1. The CDR3 has 15 residues. Per the germline V gene, CDR1 is LNHDA and CDR2 is SQIVND (reference sequence). V was clipped by 3 bases and J by 4 bases; unmatched bases: 7. The CDR3: CASSMATGGGYGYTF. The DNA for the CDR3 is TGTGCCAGTAGTATGGCCACAGGGGGAGGCTATGGCTACACCTTC.

This chain joins TRBV4-3 and TRBJ1-1; D is ambiguous. Trimming removed 8 bases from V and 0 bases from J, with 13 bases in between. The CDR3 has 14 residues. Germline assignment: CDR1 LGHNA and CDR2 YSLEER. CDR3 region: CASSHPGLNTEAFF. As DNA, the CDR3 is TGCGCCAGCTCCCACCCAGGTCTGAACACTGAAGCTTTCTTT.

This sequence joins TRBV10-3 and TRBJ2-1, with TRBD2 as a possible D gene (6 bases). The CDR3 has 17 amino acids. V lost 0 bases, J lost 8 bases, and 20 bases lay in between. The germline CDR1 and CDR2 sequences are ENHRY and SYGVKD. In nucleotides, the CDR3 is TGTGCCATCAGTGAGTCTCGAGCGGGCGGGTTCAATGATGAGCAGTTCTTC. Translated, it gives CAISESRAGGFNDEQFF.

Here the CDR3 DNA reads TGTGCCAGCAGCGTAATGGGGCAGGGCTCACCCCTCCACTTT. It translates to CASSVMGQGSPLHF. V usage is TRBV9 and J usage is TRBJ1-6; D is possibly TRBD1 (5 bases). The ends were cut back, 1 base at V and 10 bases at J, with 12 bases in the middle. Germline CDR1 is SGDLS and CDR2 is YYNGEE. CDR3 length: 14 amino acids. Using reference TRBV9 and TRBJ1-6 for the parts outside the CDR3, the full variable domain is DSGVTQTPKHLITATGQRVTLRCSPRSGDLSVYWYQQSLDQGLQFLIQYYNGEERAKGNILERFSAQQFPDLHSELNLSSLELGDSALYFCASSVMGQGSPLHFGNGTRLTVT.

The chain joins TRBV15 to TRBJ2-3; a possible D gene is TRBD2 (5 bases). Germline loops: CDR1 LNHNV, CDR2 YYDKDF (reference sequence). Trimming shortened V by 2 bases and J by 8 bases, and 17 bases separated the two germline ends. The CDR3 length is 15 residues. The chain's CDR3 is CATSRIDEGLGTQYF. The CDR3 coding sequence is TGTGCCACCAGCAGAATTGACGAAGGACTGGGTACGCAGTATTTT. Combining the CDR3 with reference TRBV15 and TRBJ2-3 gives the whole variable domain DAMVIQNPRYQVTQFGKPVTLSCSQTLNHNVMYWYQQKSSQAPKLLFHYYDKDFNNEADTPDNFQSRRPNTSFCFLDIRSPGLGDTAMYLCATSRIDEGLGTQYFGPGTRLTVL.

The chain uses TRBV11-2 and TRBJ2-7; no clear D gene. This CDR3 comprises 12 residues. V was clipped by 4 bases and J by 6 bases, with 10 bases between them. CDR1 and CDR2 from the germline V gene are SGHAT and FQNNGV. The CDR3 coding sequence is TGTGCCAGCAGCTCCTTAGGTAGCGAGCAGTACTTC. This gives the protein CASSSLGSEQYF.